This T cell receptor beta chain originates from a study of control samples from healthy donors and cancer patients. Some clones are missing from TCRdb's copy, which holds only in-frame ones; the method was immunoSEQ multiplex PCR. Of 150,000 or so clones listed, roughly 93% are singletons. This CDR3 region has 15 residues. Per germline, CDR1 MNHEY and CDR2 SVGAGI. The V and J ends lost 2 bases and 2 bases respectively, with 9 bases between them. J is TRBJ1-4 and V is TRBV6-5; no firm D call. The source material was blood. This receptor was identified in a man aged 18 to 29 in good health. The CDR3 region is CASSYQGRTNEKLFF. In DNA form, the CDR3 reads TGTGCCAGCAGTTACCAAGGGAGGACTAATGAAAAACTGTTTTTT.